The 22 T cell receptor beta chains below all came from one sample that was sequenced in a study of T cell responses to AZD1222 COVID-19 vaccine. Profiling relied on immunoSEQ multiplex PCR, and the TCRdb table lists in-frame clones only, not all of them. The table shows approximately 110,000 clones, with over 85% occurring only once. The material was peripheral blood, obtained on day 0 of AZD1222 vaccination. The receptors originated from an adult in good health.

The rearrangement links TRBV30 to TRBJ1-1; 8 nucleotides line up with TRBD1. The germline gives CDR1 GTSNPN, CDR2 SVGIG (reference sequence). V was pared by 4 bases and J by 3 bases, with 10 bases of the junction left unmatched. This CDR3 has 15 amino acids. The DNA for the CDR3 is TGTGCCTGGACAGGGGGCCGGGGAGGGTACACTGAAGCTTTCTTT. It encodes CAWTGGRGGYTEAFF.

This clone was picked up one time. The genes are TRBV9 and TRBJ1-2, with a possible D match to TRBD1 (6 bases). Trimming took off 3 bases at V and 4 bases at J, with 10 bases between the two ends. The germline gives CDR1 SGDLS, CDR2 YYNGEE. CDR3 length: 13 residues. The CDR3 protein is CASSAGTSYGYTF. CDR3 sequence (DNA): TGTGCCAGCAGCGCCGGGACAAGCTATGGCTACACCTTC.

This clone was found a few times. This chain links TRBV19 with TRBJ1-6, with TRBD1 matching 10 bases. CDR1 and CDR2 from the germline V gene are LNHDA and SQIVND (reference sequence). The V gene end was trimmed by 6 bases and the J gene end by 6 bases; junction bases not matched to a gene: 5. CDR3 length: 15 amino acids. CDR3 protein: CASRSGQGGNSPLHF. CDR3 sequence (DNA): TGTGCCAGTAGGTCCGGACAGGGGGGTAATTCACCCCTCCACTTT. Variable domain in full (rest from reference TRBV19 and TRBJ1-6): DGGITQSPKYLFRKEGQNVTLSCEQNLNHDAMYWYRQDPGQGLRLIYYSQIVNDFQKGDIAEGYSVSREKKESFPLTVTSAQKNPTAFYLCASRSGQGGNSPLHFGNGTRLTVT.

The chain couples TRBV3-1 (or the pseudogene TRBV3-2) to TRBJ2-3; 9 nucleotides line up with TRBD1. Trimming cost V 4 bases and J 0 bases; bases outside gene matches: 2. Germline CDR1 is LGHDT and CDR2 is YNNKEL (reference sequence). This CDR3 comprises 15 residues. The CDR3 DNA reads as TGTGCCAGCAGCCGGACAGGGGTGAGCACAGATACGCAGTATTTT. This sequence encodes CASSRTGVSTDTQYF.

Written as DNA, the CDR3 is TGTGCCAGCTCACCAAACAGGGAAGGCGAGCAGTACTTC. Protein product: CASSPNREGEQYF. This sequence joins TRBV18 and TRBJ2-7, with D possibly TRBD1 on 6 matching bases. Germline V gene lookup returns CDR1 KGHSH and CDR2 LQKENI. The CDR3 spans 13 residues. The ends were cut back, 2 bases at V and 6 bases at J, with 11 bases in the middle.

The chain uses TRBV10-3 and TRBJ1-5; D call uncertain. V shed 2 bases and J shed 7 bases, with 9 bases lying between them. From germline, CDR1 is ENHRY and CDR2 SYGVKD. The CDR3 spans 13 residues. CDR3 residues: CAISEDLRQPQHF. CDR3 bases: TGTGCCATCAGTGAGGACCTCAGGCAGCCCCAGCATTTT.

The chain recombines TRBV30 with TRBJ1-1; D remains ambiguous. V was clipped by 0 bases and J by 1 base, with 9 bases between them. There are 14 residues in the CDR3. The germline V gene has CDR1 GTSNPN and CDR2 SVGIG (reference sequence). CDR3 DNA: TGTGCCTGGAGTGTACGGCACCAGAACACTGAAGCTTTCTTT. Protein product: CAWSVRHQNTEAFF.

The DNA for the CDR3 is TGTGCCAGCAGTGAAGGGGGCAGGGACACTGAAGCTTTCTTT. Its translation: CASSEGGRDTEAFF. The V gene is TRBV2, the J gene TRBJ1-1; a possible D gene is TRBD1 (5 bases). V lost 1 base and J 3 bases, leaving 9 bases between the germline ends. The CDR3 loop spans 14 amino acids. Germline V gene lookup returns CDR1 SNHLY and CDR2 FYNNEI.

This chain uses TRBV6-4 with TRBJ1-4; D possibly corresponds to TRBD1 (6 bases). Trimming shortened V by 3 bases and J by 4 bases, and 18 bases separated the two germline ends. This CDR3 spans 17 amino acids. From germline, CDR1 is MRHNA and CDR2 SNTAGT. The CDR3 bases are TGTGCCAGCAGTGAAATTCAGGGGAAGGGACTTAATGAAAAACTGTTTTTT. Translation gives CASSEIQGKGLNEKLFF.

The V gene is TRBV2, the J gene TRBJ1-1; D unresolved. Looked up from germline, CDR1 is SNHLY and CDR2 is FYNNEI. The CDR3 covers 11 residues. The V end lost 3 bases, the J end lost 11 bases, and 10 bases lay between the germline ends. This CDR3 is CASSEGDRAFF. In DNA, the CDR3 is TGTGCCAGCAGTGAGGGCGACCGGGCTTTCTTT.

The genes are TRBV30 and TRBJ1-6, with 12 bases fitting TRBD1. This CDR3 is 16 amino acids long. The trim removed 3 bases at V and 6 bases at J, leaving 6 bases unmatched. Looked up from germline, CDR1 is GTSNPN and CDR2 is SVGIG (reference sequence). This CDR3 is CAWSPGQGAFNSPLHF. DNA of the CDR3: TGTGCCTGGAGCCCGGGACAGGGGGCGTTTAATTCACCCCTCCACTTT.

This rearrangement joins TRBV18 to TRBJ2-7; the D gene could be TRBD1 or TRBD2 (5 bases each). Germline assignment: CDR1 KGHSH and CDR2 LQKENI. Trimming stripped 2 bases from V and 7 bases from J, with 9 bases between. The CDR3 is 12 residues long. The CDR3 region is CASSPSGREQYF. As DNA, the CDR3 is TGTGCCAGCTCACCATCGGGGCGGGAGCAGTACTTC. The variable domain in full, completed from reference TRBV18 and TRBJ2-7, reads NAGVMQNPRHLVRRRGQEARLRCSPMKGHSHVYWYRQLPEEGLKFMVYLQKENIIDESGMPKERFSAEFPKEGPSILRIQQVVRGDSAAYFCASSPSGREQYFGPGTRLTVT.

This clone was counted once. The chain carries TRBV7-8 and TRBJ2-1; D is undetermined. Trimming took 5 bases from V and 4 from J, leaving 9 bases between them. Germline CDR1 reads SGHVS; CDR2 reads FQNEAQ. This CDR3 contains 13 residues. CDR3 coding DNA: TGTGCCAGCAGCGTAAGGGCTTACAATGAGCAGTTCTTC. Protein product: CASSVRAYNEQFF.

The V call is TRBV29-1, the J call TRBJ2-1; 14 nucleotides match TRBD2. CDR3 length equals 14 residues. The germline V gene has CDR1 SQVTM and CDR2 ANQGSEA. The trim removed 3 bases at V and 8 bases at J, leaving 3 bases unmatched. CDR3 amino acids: CSVEGLAGADEQFF. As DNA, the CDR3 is TGCAGCGTTGAGGGACTAGCGGGAGCCGATGAGCAGTTCTTC.

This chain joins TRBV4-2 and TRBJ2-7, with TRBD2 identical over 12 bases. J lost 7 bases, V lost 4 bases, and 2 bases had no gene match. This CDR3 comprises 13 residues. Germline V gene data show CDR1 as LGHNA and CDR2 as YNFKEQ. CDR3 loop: CASSRGTSGEQYF. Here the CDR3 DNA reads TGTGCCAGCAGCCGGGGGACTAGCGGGGAGCAGTACTTC.

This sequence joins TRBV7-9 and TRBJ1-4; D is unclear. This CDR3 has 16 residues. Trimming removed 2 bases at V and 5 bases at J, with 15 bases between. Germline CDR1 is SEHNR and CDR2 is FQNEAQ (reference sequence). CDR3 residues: CASSLFSWQANEKLFF. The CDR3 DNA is TGTGCCAGCAGCTTATTCTCGTGGCAGGCGAATGAAAAACTGTTTTTT.

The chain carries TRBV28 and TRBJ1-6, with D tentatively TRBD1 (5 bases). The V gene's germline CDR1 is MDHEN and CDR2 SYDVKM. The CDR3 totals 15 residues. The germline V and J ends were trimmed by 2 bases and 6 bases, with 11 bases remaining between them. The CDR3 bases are TGTGCCAGCAGTTTAGGGGGACGGCTTAATTCACCCCTCCACTTT. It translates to CASSLGGRLNSPLHF. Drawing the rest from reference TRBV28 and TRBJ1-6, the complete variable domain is DVKVTQSSRYLVKRTGEKVFLECVQDMDHENMFWYRQDPGLGLRLIYFSYDVKMKEKGDIPEGYSVSREKKERFSLILESASTNQTSMYLCASSLGGRLNSPLHFGNGTRLTVT.

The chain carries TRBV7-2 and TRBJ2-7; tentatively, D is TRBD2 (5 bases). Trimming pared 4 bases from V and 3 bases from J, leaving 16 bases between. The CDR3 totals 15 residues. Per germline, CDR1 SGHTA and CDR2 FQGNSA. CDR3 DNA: TGTGCCAGCAGCTCCCGACGGGGAAGGCTCTACGAGCAGTACTTC. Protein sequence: CASSSRRGRLYEQYF.

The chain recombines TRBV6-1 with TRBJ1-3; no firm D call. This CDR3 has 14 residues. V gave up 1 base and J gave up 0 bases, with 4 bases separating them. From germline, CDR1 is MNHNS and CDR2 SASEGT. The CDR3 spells CASSEVASGNTIYF. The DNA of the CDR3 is TGTGCCAGCAGTGAAGTTGCCTCTGGAAACACCATATATTTT.

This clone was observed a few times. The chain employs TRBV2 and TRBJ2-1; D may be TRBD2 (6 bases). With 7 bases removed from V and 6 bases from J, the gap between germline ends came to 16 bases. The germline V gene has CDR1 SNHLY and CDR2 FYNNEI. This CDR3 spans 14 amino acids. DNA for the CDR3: TGTGCCAGCACCCGGGGTAGCGGTGTCAATGAGCAGTTCTTC. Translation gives CASTRGSGVNEQFF.

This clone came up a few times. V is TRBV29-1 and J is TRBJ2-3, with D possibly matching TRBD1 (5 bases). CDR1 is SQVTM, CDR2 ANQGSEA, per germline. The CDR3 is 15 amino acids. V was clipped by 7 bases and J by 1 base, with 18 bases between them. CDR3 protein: CSAQERRRGTDTQYF. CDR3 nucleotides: TGCAGCGCTCAGGAAAGGCGCAGGGGCACAGATACGCAGTATTTT.

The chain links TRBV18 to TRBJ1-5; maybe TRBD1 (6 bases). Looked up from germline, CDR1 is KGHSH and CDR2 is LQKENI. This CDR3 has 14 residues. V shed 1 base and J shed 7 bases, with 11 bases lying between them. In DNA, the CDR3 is TGTGCCAGCTCACCACTCAGGGGCGAACAGCCCCAGCATTTT. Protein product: CASSPLRGEQPQHF.